The 27 T cell receptor beta chains below all came from one sample that was sequenced in a study of T cells in Graves' hyperthyroidism and ophthalmopathy. The TCR beta CDR3 regions underwent amplification using RNA transcripts as the source. The primer set for the first-round RT-PCR of the TCR CDR3 was HTBI. TCRdb fed the multiplex PCR reads into MiXCR, producing one record per CDR3 protein. The repertoire has roughly 350,000 distinct CDR3 sequences, 12% to 15% of them found once; the top ten carry 30% to 40%. Material: blood. Receptor source: a woman between 35 and 50 years old with Graves' ophthalmopathy.

The chain joins TRBV29-1 to TRBJ2-7; D is perhaps TRBD1 or TRBD2 (5 bases each). The V and J ends lost 4 bases and 3 bases respectively, with 16 bases between them. Germline V CDR1 and CDR2: SQVTM, ANQGSEA. The CDR3 sequence is 14 residues long. The CDR3 DNA follows: TGCAGCGTTGTTGAAAGGGACGGACTCTACGAGCAGTACTTC. Its protein is CSVVERDGLYEQYF.

This clonotype was picked up many times. The rearrangement uses TRBV6-1 and TRBJ2-7, with D maybe TRBD1 (6 bases). Trimming removed 0 bases at V and 9 bases at J, with 18 bases between. The CDR3 spans 15 residues. CDR1 MNHNS and CDR2 SASEGT come from the germline V gene. The DNA for the CDR3 is TGTGCCAGCAGTGAAGCTACAGGGAGAACGATGGGGCAGTACTTC. This sequence encodes CASSEATGRTMGQYF.

V usage is TRBV29-1 and J usage is TRBJ2-3; 12 bases agree with TRBD1. This CDR3 is built from 15 residues. Germline values: CDR1 SQVTM, CDR2 ANQGSEA. Losses at the gene ends were 3 bases for V and 2 bases for J; bases not matched to a gene: 3. For the CDR3, the DNA is TGCAGCGTTGACGGGGGACAGGGGGCCACAGATACGCAGTATTTT. Translated, it gives CSVDGGQGATDTQYF.

This clonotype showed up just a few times. This sequence joins TRBV14 and TRBJ2-5, with a tentative D call TRBD1 (6 bases). CDR1 is SGHDN, CDR2 FVKESK, per germline. Trimming shortened V by 1 base and J by 9 bases, and 12 bases separated the two germline ends. This CDR3 is built from 13 residues. CDR3 DNA: TGTGCCAGCAGCCAAGGAGGGGGAGTGTCCCAGTACTTC. It specifies CASSQGGGVSQYF.

This clonotype was counted many times. This rearrangement joins TRBV2 to TRBJ2-3, with TRBD2 matching 8 bases. V was pared by 7 bases and J by 4 bases, with 10 bases of the junction left unmatched. The germline gives CDR1 SNHLY, CDR2 FYNNEI. There are 15 residues in the CDR3. The CDR3 coding sequence is TGTGCCAGCAAGGGTTGGAGCGGGAGATCAGATACGCAGTATTTT. Residues: CASKGWSGRSDTQYF.

As for this clonotype: Possible read error: a much larger clone is one base away. This sequence joins TRBV27 and TRBJ2-7; 11 bases line up with TRBD1. Germline V gives CDR1 MNHEY, CDR2 SMNVEV (reference sequence). This CDR3 contains 16 residues. CDR3 loop: CASSTKSGTGGYEHYF. CDR3 sequence (DNA): TGTGCCAGCAGTACAAAATCCGGGACAGGGGGTTACGAGCATTACTTC.

This clonotype was found a few times. The chain uses TRBV3-1 and TRBJ1-1; D is unclear. The germline V and J ends were trimmed by 6 bases and 8 bases, with 10 bases remaining between them. The CDR3 loop spans 11 amino acids. Germline V CDR1 and CDR2: LGHDT, YNNKEL (reference sequence). This CDR3 reads CASRASGEAFF. In nucleotides, the CDR3 is TGTGCCAGCAGAGCCAGCGGGGAAGCTTTCTTT.

This clonotype appeared a few times. The chain carries TRBV18 and TRBJ2-7; D is uncertain. V lost 1 base, J lost 0 bases, and 10 bases lay in between. In germline, CDR1 is KGHSH, CDR2 LQKENI. The CDR3 totals 15 residues. The CDR3 sequence: CASSPRFRNSYEQYF. In nucleotides, the CDR3 is TGTGCCAGCTCACCACGATTCAGGAACTCCTACGAGCAGTACTTC.

This clonotype was observed many times. The chain couples TRBV19 to TRBJ2-1, with D possibly being TRBD2 (6 bases). This CDR3 region has 13 residues. Germline CDR1 reads LNHDA; CDR2 reads SQIVND (reference sequence). Trimming left V 8 bases short and J 3 bases short, with 11 bases between. In nucleotides, the CDR3 is TGTGCCAGTCGACGGAGGGACTACAATGAGCAGTTCTTC. As protein: CASRRRDYNEQFF.

This clonotype was detected ten times or more. The chain carries TRBV10-3 and TRBJ2-1, with unresolved D. Trimming left V 10 bases short and J 4 bases short, with 14 bases between. Germline V lookup: CDR1 ENHRY, CDR2 SYGVKD. This CDR3 contains 13 residues. This CDR3 reads CATSIPSYNEQFF. The CDR3 DNA follows: TGTGCCACCTCTATCCCATCTTACAATGAGCAGTTCTTC.

In its sample, this clonotype was seen many times. The CDR3 DNA reads as TGCAGTGCTAACAGGAGGGCTAGCGGGAAGAACTACAATGAGCAGTTCTTC. Translation: CSANRRASGKNYNEQFF. The genes are TRBV20-1 and TRBJ2-1; 9 nucleotides align to TRBD2. In germline, CDR1 is DFQATT, CDR2 SNEGSKA (reference sequence). J was trimmed by 3 bases and V by 4 bases; bases with no gene match: 13. This CDR3 is 17 amino acids long.

This clonotype was recorded at least ten times. The rearrangement uses TRBV29-1 and TRBJ2-3; D assignment may be TRBD1 or TRBD2 (5 bases each). The CDR3 spans 12 residues. The V and J ends lost 3 bases and 3 bases respectively, with 7 bases between them. Germline values: CDR1 SQVTM, CDR2 ANQGSEA. The CDR3 spells CSVDRETDTQYF. Written as DNA, the CDR3 is TGCAGCGTTGACAGGGAGACAGATACGCAGTATTTT.

DNA for the CDR3: TGTGCCAGCAGTGAATATGGGGGGATAGCCCCCTCTGGAAACACCATATATTTT. Encoded protein: CASSEYGGIAPSGNTIYF. The rearrangement links TRBV6-1 to TRBJ1-3, with D perhaps matching TRBD1 (5 bases). This CDR3 spans 18 amino acids. Germline assignment: CDR1 MNHNS and CDR2 SASEGT. V was clipped by 2 bases and J by 0 bases, with 17 bases between them.

This clonotype was seen a few times. The gene calls are TRBV5-6 and TRBJ1-2, with D unclear. V lost 0 bases, J lost 3 bases, and 12 bases lay in between. This CDR3 has 15 amino acids. CDR1 SGHDT and CDR2 YYEEEE come from the germline V gene. CDR3 coding DNA: TGTGCCAGCAGCTTGGACAGAGCCCCGGACTATGGCTACACCTTC. Its translation: CASSLDRAPDYGYTF.

This clonotype was detected a few times. The chain uses TRBV10-1 and TRBJ2-2, with D perhaps TRBD1 or TRBD2 (5 bases each). Germline values: CDR1 WNHNN, CDR2 SYGVQD (reference sequence). There are 14 residues in the CDR3. V was cut by 7 bases and J by 6 bases, with 15 bases left in between. This CDR3 reads CASTGVMGAGELFF. The CDR3 bases are TGCGCCAGCACCGGAGTCATGGGGGCCGGGGAGCTGTTTTTT.

The chain joins TRBV7-9 to TRBJ2-2; D may correspond to TRBD1 or TRBD2 (5 bases each). The CDR3 sequence is 14 residues long. V lost 7 bases to trimming and J lost 6 bases, with 15 bases between them. Germline V lookup: CDR1 SEHNR, CDR2 FQNEAQ (reference sequence). The CDR3 DNA follows: TGTGCCAGCAACACAGAGGGGTACCCCGGGGAGCTGTTTTTT. Residues: CASNTEGYPGELFF. Looking up the rest from reference TRBV7-9 and TRBJ2-2 gives the full variable domain: DTGVSQNPRHKITKRGQNVTFRCDPISEHNRLYWYRQTLGQGPEFLTYFQNEAQLEKSRLLSDRFSAERPKGSFSTLEIQRTEQGDSAMYLCASNTEGYPGELFFGEGSRLTVL.

This clonotype was found a few times. A read error may explain this, as a much larger clone is one base away. This chain uses TRBV7-8 with TRBJ2-1, with 11 nucleotides matching TRBD1. Germline loops: CDR1 SGHVS, CDR2 FQNEAQ. The CDR3 totals 17 residues. The CDR3 nucleotides are TGTGCCAGCAGCCGGACAGGGGGCCCCTCCTCCTACAATGACCAGTTCTTC. This sequence encodes CASSRTGGPSSYNDQFF. The full variable domain, completed using reference TRBV7-8 and TRBJ2-1, is GAGVSQSPRYKVAKRGQDVALRCDPISGHVSLFWYQQALGQGPEFLTYFQNEAQLDKSGLPSDRFFAERPEGSVSTLKIQRTQQEDSAVYLCASSRTGGPSSYNDQFFGPGTRLTVL.

This clonotype was recorded at least ten times. Here the CDR3 reads CSARVDRENTEAFF. CDR3 in DNA: TGCAGTGCTAGAGTGGACAGGGAGAACACTGAAGCTTTCTTT. The V gene is TRBV20-1, the J gene TRBJ1-1, with TRBD1 identical over 8 bases. The CDR3 covers 14 residues. The germline V gene encodes CDR1 DFQATT and CDR2 SNEGSKA (reference sequence). V was clipped by 1 base and J by 1 base; unmatched bases: 2.

This clonotype was counted a few times. The chain carries TRBV7-9 and TRBJ1-5; D uncertain. From germline, CDR1 is SEHNR and CDR2 FQNEAQ (reference sequence). V lost 4 bases, J lost 5 bases, and 6 bases lay in between. CDR3 size: 12 residues. The CDR3 nucleotides are TGTGCCAGCAGCTACCAAGATCAGCCCCAGCATTTT. Translation gives CASSYQDQPQHF.

In this sample, this clonotype turned up a few times. CDR3 loop: CASSLVQGNEKLFF. In DNA form, the CDR3 reads TGTGCCAGCAGCTTAGTCCAGGGAAATGAAAAACTGTTTTTT. The genes are TRBV7-2 and TRBJ1-4, with a possible D match to TRBD1 (5 bases). The CDR3 is made up of 14 amino acids. Trimming removed 1 base at V and 5 bases at J, with 8 bases between. Germline loops: CDR1 SGHTA, CDR2 FQGNSA. Filled out from reference TRBV7-2 and TRBJ1-4, the complete variable domain reads GAGVSQSPSNKVTEKGKDVELRCDPISGHTALYWYRQSLGQGLEFLIYFQGNSAPDKSGLPSDRFSAERTGGSVSTLTIQRTQQEDSAVYLCASSLVQGNEKLFFGSGTQLSVL.

This clonotype was detected many times. V gene TRBV28 combines with J gene TRBJ1-2; 8 bases are a match to TRBD1. This CDR3 is built from 13 residues. Germline CDR1 and CDR2: MDHEN and SYDVKM. J gave up 6 bases and V 5 bases, and 5 bases lay outside the gene matches. The CDR3 region has the DNA TGTGCCAGCAGTAACACAGGGGGGGATGGCTACACCTTC. It specifies CASSNTGGDGYTF.

The genes are TRBV5-1 and TRBJ1-2, with TRBD1 as a possible D gene (6 bases). The V gene lost 5 bases and the J gene lost 4 bases, with 15 bases spanning the gap. Per the germline V gene, CDR1 is SGHRS and CDR2 is YFSETQ. This CDR3 comprises 14 residues. This chain's CDR3 is CASSSGALGYGYTF. As DNA, the CDR3 is TGCGCCAGCAGTTCGGGGGCGCTGGGCTATGGCTACACCTTC.

Turning to this clonotype: This may arise from a read error, as a much more abundant clone is one base away. The CDR3 sequence: CASSSGGAHTGELFF. The CDR3 DNA sequence: TGTGCCAGCAGCTCAGGGGGCGCGCACACCGGGGAGCTGTTTTTT. The chain joins TRBV27 to TRBJ2-2, with 8 bases identical to TRBD1. V was clipped by 6 bases and J by 3 bases; unmatched bases: 6. The CDR3 spans 15 residues. The germline gives CDR1 MNHEY, CDR2 SMNVEV (reference sequence).

The V call is TRBV7-9, the J call TRBJ1-6; D perhaps matches TRBD1 (6 bases). This CDR3 is built from 15 residues. The germline V and J ends were trimmed by 4 bases and 4 bases, with 11 bases remaining between them. CDR1 is SEHNR, CDR2 FQNEAQ, per germline (reference sequence). The CDR3 loop is CASSSLGQYNSPLHF. CDR3 DNA sequence: TGTGCCAGCAGCTCCCTTGGACAGTATAATTCACCCCTCCACTTT.

This rearrangement joins TRBV6-5 to TRBJ2-5, with 8 bases lining up with TRBD2. The CDR3 sequence is 12 residues long. CDR1 and CDR2 (germline): MNHEY, SVGAGI. Losses at the gene ends were 4 bases for V and 13 bases for J; bases not matched to a gene: 8. The CDR3 sequence is CASSWNQREWYF. The CDR3 DNA follows: TGTGCCAGCAGTTGGAACCAGCGGGAGTGGTACTTC.

The chain has TRBV19 and TRBJ1-1; no clear D gene. Germline CDR1 is LNHDA and CDR2 is SQIVND (reference sequence). The CDR3 runs 12 residues. V lost 7 bases and J 0 bases, leaving 6 bases between the germline ends. CDR3 nucleotides: TGTGCCAGTAACAGCCTGAACACTGAAGCTTTCTTT. Protein: CASNSLNTEAFF.

This clonotype was found many times. The V gene is TRBV16, the J gene TRBJ1-1; no clear D gene. V lost 8 bases and J lost 5, with 12 bases in between. CDR1 KGHSY and CDR2 FQNENV come from the germline V gene. This CDR3 has 12 residues. The CDR3 spells CASLPELTEAFF. CDR3 DNA sequence: TGTGCCAGCCTCCCCGAGTTAACTGAAGCTTTCTTT.